This T cell receptor beta chain was found in a study of blood T cell repertoires in COVID-19. Sequencing was performed with immunoSEQ multiplex PCR; in TCRdb, only in-frame clones are kept and a portion is missing. The data show 55,000 to 75,000 clones, with about 86% seen just once and around 6.5% held by the top ten. This receptor was identified in a human donor in a cohort sampled during active COVID-19. The sequencing sample was made of peripheral blood.

The CDR3, as DNA: TGTGCCAGCAGTTACGACAGAAACACTGAAGCTTTCTTT. Its protein product is CASSYDRNTEAFF. The V gene is TRBV6-4, the J gene TRBJ1-1; D is perhaps TRBD1 (5 bases). The V gene's germline CDR1 is MRHNA and CDR2 SNTAGT. The CDR3 has 13 amino acids. Trimming took 5 bases from V and 2 from J, leaving 9 bases between them.